These 4 T cell receptor beta chains share one sample of origin, sequenced in a study of T cell repertoires in cytomegalovirus infection. TCRdb independently ran MiXCR on the reads; one entry per CDR3 protein. The profile covers around 490,000 distinct CDR3 sequences, with approximately 26% appearing a single time and approximately 13% taken by the ten largest. Sequences were obtained from PBMCs. The source of these receptors is a human donor in good health (CMV status not recorded). Some clones in this sample may be carry-over from other donors' samples.

CDR3 bases: TGTGCCAGCAGCTTAGACAGGACAACCCAATGGGGCACCGGGGAGCTGTTTTTT. It codes for CASSLDRTTQWGTGELFF. V usage is TRBV7-6 and J usage is TRBJ2-2; the D gene is possibly TRBD1 (5 bases). The ends were cut back, 1 base at V and 4 bases at J, with 19 bases in the middle. CDR1 is SGHVS and CDR2 is FNYEAQ in the germline V gene. This CDR3 contains 18 residues.

This chain uses TRBV29-1 with TRBJ2-7; no reliable D call. The CDR3 extends over 14 amino acids. Germline V lookup: CDR1 SQVTM, CDR2 ANQGSEA. Trimming cost V 4 bases and J 5 bases, with 18 bases left between them. DNA for the CDR3: TGCAGCGTTGGCCAAACACTAAATCGTGACGAGCAGTACTTC. It yields the protein CSVGQTLNRDEQYF.

This clonotype was picked up many times. The chain is built from TRBV7-2 and TRBJ1-1; D is uncertain. The germline CDR1 and CDR2 sequences are SGHTA and FQGNSA. This CDR3 region has 13 residues. Trimming stripped 5 bases from V and 7 bases from J, with 14 bases between. In DNA, the CDR3 is TGTGCCAGCAGCGTACAAGCGAAGCTTGAAGCTTTCTTT. Amino acid sequence: CASSVQAKLEAFF.

This chain joins TRBV19 and TRBJ2-1; the match to TRBD2 covers 11 bases. Germline assignment: CDR1 LNHDA and CDR2 SQIVND (reference sequence). V lost 5 bases, J lost 6 bases, and 9 bases stayed unmatched. This CDR3 contains 16 residues. The CDR3 loop reads CASSVGTSGLGNEQFF. The CDR3 DNA reads as TGTGCCAGTAGTGTAGGGACTAGCGGCCTCGGCAATGAGCAGTTCTTC.